Sequencing of this TCR beta chain was carried out in a study of control samples from healthy donors and cancer patients (dated by TCRdb to the early 2020s). Concerning this clone itself: What antigen it recognizes has not been identified. It has no much larger one-base neighbor in the sample; base qualities were not kept.

The junction shows trimming of 5 bases on V and 2 bases on J, and the gene matches do not reach 9 bases of it. CDR1 SGHTA and CDR2 FQGNSA are derived from the germline V gene. From the cysteine through the phenylalanine, the CDR3 covers 16 amino acids. Kept here is only the CDR3 DNA, which spans 48 bases and is read in frame from base 1. Preparation of the library involved the immunoSEQ multiplex PCR assay. Sourced from immuneACCESS, this table was stored by TCRdb with only in-frame sequences that have V and J called. A share of the clones is absent; for the studies checked, an unresolved V gene accounts for under half, and the remainder has no known explanation. The sample table contains about 110,000 clones; only one count was recorded for approximately 90% of them. The ten largest clones represent approximately 15% of the sample.

The rearrangement combines TRBV7-2 with TRBJ2-3; 8 bases in the middle match TRBD2. The sequence derives from a woman between 50 and 59 years old in good health. Sequenced material: blood. The nucleotide sequence reads as follows: TGTGCCAGCAGCCGGAATGGACTAGCTCTCACAGATACGCAGTATTTT. Translated, this gives CASSRNGLALTDTQYF.